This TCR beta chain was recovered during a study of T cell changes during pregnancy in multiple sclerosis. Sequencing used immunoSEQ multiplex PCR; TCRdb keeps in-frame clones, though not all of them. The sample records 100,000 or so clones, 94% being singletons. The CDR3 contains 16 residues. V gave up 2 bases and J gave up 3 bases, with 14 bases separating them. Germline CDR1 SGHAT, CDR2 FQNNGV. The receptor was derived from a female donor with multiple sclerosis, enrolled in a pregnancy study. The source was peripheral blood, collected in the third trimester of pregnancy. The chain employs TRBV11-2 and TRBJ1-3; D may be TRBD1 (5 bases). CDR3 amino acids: CASSLLVRVDGNTIYF. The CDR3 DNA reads TGTGCCAGCAGCTTATTGGTCAGGGTAGATGGAAACACCATATATTTT.